The text below deals with one TCR beta chain. No antigen is known for it. CDR1 is DFQATT and CDR2 is SNEGSKA in the germline V gene (reference sequence). CDR3 length equals 16 residues. The J segment lost 0 bases and the V segment lost 6 bases, leaving 7 bases of the junction unmatched. Quantitative 5'-RACE with molecular barcodes was used to make the TCR beta libraries. TCRdb processed the 5' RACE reads anew with MiXCR; each CDR3 protein has one entry. The profile covers 470,000 or so distinct CDR3 sequences, with around 26% appearing a single time and approximately 1% taken by the ten largest. This record comes from a study of CD8 T cells in ankylosing spondylitis. Notes on the study in general: Blood from ankylosing spondylitis patients appeared to carry a characteristic roughly 8-variant TCR beta motif.

This TCR was sampled from a male donor with ankylosing spondylitis. The chain is built from TRBV20-1 and TRBJ1-5; 11 bases match TRBD1. The sample consisted of blood, either unsorted or a sorted T cell fraction (not recorded which). CDR3 amino acids: CSASGQGGDSNQPQHF. The CDR3 coding sequence is TGCAGTGCCTCGGGACAGGGGGGTGATAGCAATCAGCCCCAGCATTTT.